The entry below gives a single TCR beta chain sequence along with its context. Its antigen is unknown. Within one base of it there is no much larger clone, and no base qualities were kept. The immunoSEQ assay amplified TCRB CDR3 regions from roughly 2 micrograms of genomic DNA, or from all available DNA when less than that amount was available. The multiplex PCR employed 60 forward primers targeting TCR V beta segments and 13 reverse primers targeting J beta segments. Synthetic control templates were spiked into each sample at limiting dilution to estimate reads per starting template. The Illumina HiSeq System generated sequencing reads of 87 bp. The study's processing was this. PCR and sequencing errors were removed by a nearest neighbor algorithm that merged closely related sequences. TCR overlap was defined as the percentage of unique tumor TCR beta sequences that were also found in the peripheral blood of the same patient. The table comes from immuneACCESS by way of TCRdb, which keeps in-frame sequences with V and J called. Part of the clones is missing from these tables; in studies checked, under half for an unresolved V gene and the rest for unknown reasons. V and J calls and clone size are those listed in that table; D and trimming were worked out from the DNA. This sample is represented by more than 85,000 clones; around 90% of them were singletons. The ten largest clones capture over 2.5% of the sample.

Taken with the paper, the label for time point translates to: after dendritic cell vaccination, including at tumor progression/relapse. Patients were selected on the basis of adequate residual fresh-frozen tumor tissue and more than two years of available survival data. Although molecular status otherwise differed among the glioblastoma patients, no patient had an isocitrate dehydrogenase mutation. PBMC were collected before vaccination, two weeks after the third vaccination, and at tumor progression when it occurred. Genomic DNA was extracted with the Qiagen DNeasy Blood extraction Kit. This sample is drawn from a study of glioma-infiltrating T cells after dendritic cell vaccination (dated by TCRdb to about 2016). Some background on the complete study: The cohort comprised around 15 glioblastoma patients from Phase I and II dendritic cell vaccination trials, 9 newly diagnosed and 6 with recurrent disease. Between about 2003 and 2012, patients were given autologous tumor lysate-pulsed dendritic cell vaccination. To make the vaccine, monocyte-derived dendritic cells were cultured for under 9 days with IL-4 and GM-CSF and then pulsed overnight with autologous tumor lysate. Patients received three intradermal dendritic cell vaccine injections at biweekly intervals in the arm below the axilla. In glioblastoma patients vaccinated with dendritic cells, deep sequencing of TCR beta CDR3 regions served to measure tumor-infiltrating lymphocyte content and to compare repertoires between tumor and blood. TCR sequencing metrics, including TIL content and tumor-blood repertoire overlap, were correlated with survival after dendritic cell vaccination. The paper as a whole reports these results and caveats: TCR clonality showed no direct relationship with survival, which suggests that a diverse polyclonal response may matter. The cohort was small and heterogeneous, and full blood and tumor sets were available for few patients, with initial-recurrent tumor pairs available for even fewer patients. After dendritic cell vaccination, a higher estimated pretreatment TIL content predicted longer time to progression and longer overall survival. The response model built on TCR overlap across three groups was characterized as speculative, with prospective validation still needed.

The CDR3, cysteine through phenylalanine, is 15 amino acids long. The retained sequence is limited to the CDR3, 45 bases, with the frame set at the first base. CDR1 and CDR2, per the germline V gene, are SGHTA and FQGNSA. A distance of 10 bases separates the germline ends of V and J, which lose 0 bases and 4 bases respectively. The source was blood, collected after dendritic cell vaccination. This chain joins TRBV7-2 to TRBJ1-5, and the D gene may be TRBD1, 6 bases matching. This receptor was taken from a human donor with glioblastoma. The CDR3 sequence is CASSLAGQRNQPQHF. The DNA sequence reads TGTGCCAGCAGCTTAGCCGGACAGAGGAATCAGCCCCAGCATTTT.